This T cell receptor beta chain was profiled in a study of T cell responses to AZD1222 COVID-19 vaccine. About the study: Timing groups of about 4 and about 12 weeks for second doses were pooled.

The data were produced by immunoSEQ multiplex PCR, yet TCRdb's version contains in-frame clones alone and is incomplete. The sample lists approximately 110,000 clones; around 87% were seen once. V lost 6 bases and J lost 8, with 19 bases in between. This CDR3 is built from 14 residues. The germline V gene encodes CDR1 MDHEN and CDR2 SYDVKM. The sequence came from an adult in good health. Sequences were derived from peripheral blood, sampled on day 0 of AZD1222 vaccination. This chain uses TRBV28 with TRBJ1-1; D perhaps matches TRBD1 (6 bases). The CDR3 DNA sequence: TGTGCCAGCAGAACTCAGGGGCGTAGTTTGGAAGCTTTCTTT. It codes for CASRTQGRSLEAFF.